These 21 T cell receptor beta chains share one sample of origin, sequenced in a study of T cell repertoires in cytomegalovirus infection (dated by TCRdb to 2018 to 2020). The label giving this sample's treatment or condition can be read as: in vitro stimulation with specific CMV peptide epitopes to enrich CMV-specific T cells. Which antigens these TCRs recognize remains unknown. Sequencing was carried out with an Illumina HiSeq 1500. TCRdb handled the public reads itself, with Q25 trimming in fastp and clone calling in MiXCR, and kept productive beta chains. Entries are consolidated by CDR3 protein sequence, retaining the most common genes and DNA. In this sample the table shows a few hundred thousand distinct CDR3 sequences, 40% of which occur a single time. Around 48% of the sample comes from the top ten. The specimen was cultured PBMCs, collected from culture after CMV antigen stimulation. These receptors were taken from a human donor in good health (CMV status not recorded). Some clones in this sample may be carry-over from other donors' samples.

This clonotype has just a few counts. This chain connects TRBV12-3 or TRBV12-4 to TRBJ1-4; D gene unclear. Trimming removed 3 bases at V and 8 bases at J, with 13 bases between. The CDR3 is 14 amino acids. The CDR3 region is CASSLSARSEKLFF. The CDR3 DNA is TGTGCCAGCAGTTTGAGCGCCAGATCCGAAAAACTGTTTTTT.

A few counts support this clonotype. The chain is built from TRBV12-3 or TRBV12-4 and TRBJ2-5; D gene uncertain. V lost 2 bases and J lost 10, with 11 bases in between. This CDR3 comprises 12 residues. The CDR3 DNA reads TGTGCCAGCAGTTTATTGTTGCTTCACCAGTACTTC. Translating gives CASSLLLLHQYF.

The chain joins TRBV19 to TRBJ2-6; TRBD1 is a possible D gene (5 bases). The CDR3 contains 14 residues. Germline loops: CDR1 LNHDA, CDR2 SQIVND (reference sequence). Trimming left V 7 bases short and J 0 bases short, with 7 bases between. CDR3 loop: CASTGFSGANVLTF. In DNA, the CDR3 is TGTGCCAGTACAGGGTTCTCTGGGGCCAACGTCCTGACTTTC.

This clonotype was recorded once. The CDR3, as DNA: TGTGCCAGCCTTGACAGCCAAAACACCGGGGAGCTGTTTTTT. This codes for CASLDSQNTGELFF. The V and J genes are TRBV28 and TRBJ2-2, with D perhaps TRBD1 (5 bases). There are 14 residues in the CDR3. The germline CDR1 and CDR2 sequences are MDHEN and SYDVKM. V lost 8 bases, J lost 2 bases, and 12 bases lay in between.

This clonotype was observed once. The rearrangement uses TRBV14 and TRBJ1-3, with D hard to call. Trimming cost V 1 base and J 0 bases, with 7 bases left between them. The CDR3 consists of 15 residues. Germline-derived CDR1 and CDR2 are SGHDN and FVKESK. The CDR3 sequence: CASSQVPYSGNTIYF. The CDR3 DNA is TGTGCCAGCAGCCAAGTGCCCTACTCTGGAAACACCATATATTTT.

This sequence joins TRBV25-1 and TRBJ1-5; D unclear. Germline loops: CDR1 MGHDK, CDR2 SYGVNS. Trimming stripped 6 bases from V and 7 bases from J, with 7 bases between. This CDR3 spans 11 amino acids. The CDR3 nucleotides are TGTGCCAGCAGCTGTGTGCAGCCCCAGCATTTT. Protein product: CASSCVQPQHF.

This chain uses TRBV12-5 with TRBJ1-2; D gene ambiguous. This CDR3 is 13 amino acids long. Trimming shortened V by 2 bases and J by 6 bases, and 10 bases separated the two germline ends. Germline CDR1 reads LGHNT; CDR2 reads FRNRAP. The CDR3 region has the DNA TGTGCTAGTGGTTTGAGCAGCGGGGATGGCTACACCTTC. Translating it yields CASGLSSGDGYTF.

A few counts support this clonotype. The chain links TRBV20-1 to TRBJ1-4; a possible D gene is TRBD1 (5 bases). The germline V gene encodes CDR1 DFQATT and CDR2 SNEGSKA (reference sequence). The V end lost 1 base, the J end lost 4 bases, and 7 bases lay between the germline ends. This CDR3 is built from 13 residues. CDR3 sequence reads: CSARGGGNEKLFF. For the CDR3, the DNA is TGCAGTGCTAGAGGTGGGGGTAATGAAAAACTGTTTTTT.

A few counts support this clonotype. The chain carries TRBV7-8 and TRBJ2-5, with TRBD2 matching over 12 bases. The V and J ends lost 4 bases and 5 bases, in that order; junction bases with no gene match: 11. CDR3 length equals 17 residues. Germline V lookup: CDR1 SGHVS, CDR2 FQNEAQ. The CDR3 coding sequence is TGTGCCAGCAGCTCAAGGCTAGCGGGGGGGGCCGGGGAGACCCAGTACTTC. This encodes CASSSRLAGGAGETQYF.

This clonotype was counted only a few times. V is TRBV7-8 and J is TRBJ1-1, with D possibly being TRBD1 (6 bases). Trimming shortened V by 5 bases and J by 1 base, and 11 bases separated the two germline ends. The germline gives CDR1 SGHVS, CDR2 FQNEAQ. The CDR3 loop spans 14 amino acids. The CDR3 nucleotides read TGTGCCAGCAGCCACATGGACAGGAACACTGAAGCTTTCTTT. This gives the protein CASSHMDRNTEAFF.

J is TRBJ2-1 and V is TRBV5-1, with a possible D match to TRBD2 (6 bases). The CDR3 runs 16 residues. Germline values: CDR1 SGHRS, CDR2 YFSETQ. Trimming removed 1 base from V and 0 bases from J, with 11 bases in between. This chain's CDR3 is CASSLLAVSSYNEQFF. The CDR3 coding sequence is TGCGCCAGCAGCTTGTTAGCGGTAAGCTCCTACAATGAGCAGTTCTTC.

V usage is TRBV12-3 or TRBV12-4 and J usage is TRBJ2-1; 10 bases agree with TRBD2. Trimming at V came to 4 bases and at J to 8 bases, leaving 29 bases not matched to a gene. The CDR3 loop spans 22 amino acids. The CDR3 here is CASSSSGWGGSQKREGLYEQFF. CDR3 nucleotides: TGTGCCAGCAGTTCCTCGGGATGGGGGGGGTCCCAAAAGCGGGAGGGCTTGTATGAGCAGTTCTTC.

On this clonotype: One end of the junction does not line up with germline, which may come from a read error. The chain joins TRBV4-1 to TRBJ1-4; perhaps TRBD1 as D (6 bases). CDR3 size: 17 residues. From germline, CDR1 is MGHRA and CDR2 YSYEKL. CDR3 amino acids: CASSQQGGSATNEKLFF. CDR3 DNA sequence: TGTGCCAGCAGCCAACAGGGAGGGAGTGCAACTAATGAAAAACTGTTTTTT.

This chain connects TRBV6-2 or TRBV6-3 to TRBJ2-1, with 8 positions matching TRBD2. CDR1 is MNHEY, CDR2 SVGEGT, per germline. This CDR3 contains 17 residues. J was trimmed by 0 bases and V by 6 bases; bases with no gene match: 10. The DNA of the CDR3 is TGTGCCAGCAGGCCAATCGCGGGGGGCAGCTCCTACAATGAGCAGTTCTTC. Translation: CASRPIAGGSSYNEQFF.

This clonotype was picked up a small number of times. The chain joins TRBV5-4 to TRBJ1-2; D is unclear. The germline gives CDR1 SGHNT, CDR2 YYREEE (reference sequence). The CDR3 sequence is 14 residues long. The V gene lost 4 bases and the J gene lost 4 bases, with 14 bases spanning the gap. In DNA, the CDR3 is TGTGCCAGCAGCCCGTGGTCTAGCGGCTATGGCTACACCTTC. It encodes CASSPWSSGYGYTF.

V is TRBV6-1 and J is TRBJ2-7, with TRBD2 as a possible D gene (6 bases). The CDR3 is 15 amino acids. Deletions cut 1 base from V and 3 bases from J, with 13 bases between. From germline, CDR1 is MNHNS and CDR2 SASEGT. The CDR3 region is CASSEGGGGLYEQYF. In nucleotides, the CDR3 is TGTGCCAGCAGTGAAGGGGGAGGAGGGCTCTACGAGCAGTACTTC.

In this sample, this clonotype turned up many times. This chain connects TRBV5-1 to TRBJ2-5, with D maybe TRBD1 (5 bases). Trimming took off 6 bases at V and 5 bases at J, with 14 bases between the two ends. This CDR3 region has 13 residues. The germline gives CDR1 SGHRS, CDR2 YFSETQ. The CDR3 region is CASTSDSEETQYF. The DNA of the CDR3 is TGCGCCAGCACCTCCGACAGCGAGGAGACCCAGTACTTC.

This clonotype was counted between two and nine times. CDR3 nucleotides: TGTGCCAGTAGTATACGGACACCCCCTAGAGACCAGTACTTC. Its protein is CASSIRTPPRDQYF. The chain employs TRBV19 and TRBJ2-5, with TRBD1 as a possible D gene (5 bases). V was clipped by 2 bases and J by 10 bases, with 17 bases between them. The CDR3 extends over 14 amino acids. Germline V gene sequence: CDR1 LNHDA, CDR2 SQIVND (reference sequence). Filled out from reference TRBV19 and TRBJ2-5, the complete variable domain reads DGGITQSPKYLFRKEGQNVTLSCEQNLNHDAMYWYRQDPGQGLRLIYYSQIVNDFQKGDIAEGYSVSREKKESFPLTVTSAQKNPTAFYLCASSIRTPPRDQYFGPGTRLLVL.

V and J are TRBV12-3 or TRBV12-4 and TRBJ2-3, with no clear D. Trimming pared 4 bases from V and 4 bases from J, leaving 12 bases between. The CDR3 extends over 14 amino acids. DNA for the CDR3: TGTGCCAGCAGTTCAGGCTTCGGGTCAGATACGCAGTATTTT. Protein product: CASSSGFGSDTQYF.

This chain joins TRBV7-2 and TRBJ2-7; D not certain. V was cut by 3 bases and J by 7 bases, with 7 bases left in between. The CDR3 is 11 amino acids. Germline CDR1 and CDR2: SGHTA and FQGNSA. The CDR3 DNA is TGTGCCAGCAGCTTCTTCGAGGAGCAGTACTTC. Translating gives CASSFFEEQYF. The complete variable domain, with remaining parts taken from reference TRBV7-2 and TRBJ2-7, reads GAGVSQSPSNKVTEKGKDVELRCDPISGHTALYWYRQSLGQGLEFLIYFQGNSAPDKSGLPSDRFSAERTGGSVSTLTIQRTQQEDSAVYLCASSFFEEQYFGPGTRLTVT.

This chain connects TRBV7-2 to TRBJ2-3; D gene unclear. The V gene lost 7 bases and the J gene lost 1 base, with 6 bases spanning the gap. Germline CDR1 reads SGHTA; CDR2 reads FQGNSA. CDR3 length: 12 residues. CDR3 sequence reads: CASTWGTDTQYF. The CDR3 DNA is TGTGCCAGCACCTGGGGCACAGATACGCAGTATTTT.